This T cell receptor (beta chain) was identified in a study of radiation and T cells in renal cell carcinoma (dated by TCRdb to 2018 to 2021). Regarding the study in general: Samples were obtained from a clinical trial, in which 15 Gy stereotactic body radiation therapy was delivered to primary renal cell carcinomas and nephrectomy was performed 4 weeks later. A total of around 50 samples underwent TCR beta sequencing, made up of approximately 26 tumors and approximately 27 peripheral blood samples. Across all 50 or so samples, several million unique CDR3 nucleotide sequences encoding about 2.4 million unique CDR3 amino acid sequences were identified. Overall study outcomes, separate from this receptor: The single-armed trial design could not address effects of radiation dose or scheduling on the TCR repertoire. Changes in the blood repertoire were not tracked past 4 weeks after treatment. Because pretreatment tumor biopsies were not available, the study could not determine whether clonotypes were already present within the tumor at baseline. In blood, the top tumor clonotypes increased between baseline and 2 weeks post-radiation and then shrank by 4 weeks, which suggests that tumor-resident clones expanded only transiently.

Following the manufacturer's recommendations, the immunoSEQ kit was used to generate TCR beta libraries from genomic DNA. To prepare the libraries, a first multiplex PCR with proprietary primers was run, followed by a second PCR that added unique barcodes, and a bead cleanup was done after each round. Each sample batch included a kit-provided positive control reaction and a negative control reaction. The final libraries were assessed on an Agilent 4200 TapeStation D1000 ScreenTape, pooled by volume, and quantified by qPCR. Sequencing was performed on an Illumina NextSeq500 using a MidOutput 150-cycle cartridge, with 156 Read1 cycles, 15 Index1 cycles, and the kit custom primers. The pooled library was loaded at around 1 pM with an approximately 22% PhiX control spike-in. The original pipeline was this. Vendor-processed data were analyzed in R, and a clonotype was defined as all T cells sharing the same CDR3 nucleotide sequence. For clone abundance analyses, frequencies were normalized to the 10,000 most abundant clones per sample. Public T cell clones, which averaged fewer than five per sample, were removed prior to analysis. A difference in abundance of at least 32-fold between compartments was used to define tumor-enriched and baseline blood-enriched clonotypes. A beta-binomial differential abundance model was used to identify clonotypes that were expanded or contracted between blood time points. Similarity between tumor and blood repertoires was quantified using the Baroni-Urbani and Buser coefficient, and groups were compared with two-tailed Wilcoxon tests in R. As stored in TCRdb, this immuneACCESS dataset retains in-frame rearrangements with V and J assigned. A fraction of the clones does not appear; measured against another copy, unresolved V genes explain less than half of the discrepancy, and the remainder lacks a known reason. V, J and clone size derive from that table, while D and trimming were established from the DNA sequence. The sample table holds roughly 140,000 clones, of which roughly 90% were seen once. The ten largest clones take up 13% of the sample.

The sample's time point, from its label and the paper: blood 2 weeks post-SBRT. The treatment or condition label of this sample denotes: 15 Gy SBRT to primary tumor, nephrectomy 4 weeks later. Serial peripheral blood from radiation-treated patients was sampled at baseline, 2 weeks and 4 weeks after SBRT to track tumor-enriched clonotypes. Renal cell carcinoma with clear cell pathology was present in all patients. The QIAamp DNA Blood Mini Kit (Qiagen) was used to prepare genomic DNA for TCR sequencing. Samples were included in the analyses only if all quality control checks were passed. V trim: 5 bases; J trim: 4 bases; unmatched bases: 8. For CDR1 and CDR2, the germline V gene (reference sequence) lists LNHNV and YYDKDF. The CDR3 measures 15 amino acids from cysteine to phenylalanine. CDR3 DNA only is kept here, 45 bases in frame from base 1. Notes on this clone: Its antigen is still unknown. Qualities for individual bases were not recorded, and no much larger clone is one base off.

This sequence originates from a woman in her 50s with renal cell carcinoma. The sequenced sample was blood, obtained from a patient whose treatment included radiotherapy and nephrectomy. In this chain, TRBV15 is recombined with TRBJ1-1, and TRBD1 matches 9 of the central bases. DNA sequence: TGTGCCACCAGCTATGGTGGGACAGGGTCCACTGAAGCTTTCTTT. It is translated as CATSYGGTGSTEAFF.